The following is a TCR beta chain sequence with its context. These data belong to a study of OX40 agonist ivuxolimab in advanced cancers. At the level of the study: Partial responses were observed in three patients, of whom one had hepatocellular carcinoma and two had cutaneous melanoma.

The germline gives CDR1 SGHRS, CDR2 YFSETQ. CDR3 length equals 14 residues. Deletions cut 0 bases from V and 4 bases from J, with 7 bases between. Method: immunoSEQ multiplex PCR; TCRdb's copy keeps in-frame clones and lacks some. The sample carries 55,000 to 80,000 clones, approximately 90% recorded once. This sequence joins TRBV5-1 and TRBJ1-4; D gene unclear. This sample comprised CD4+ or CD8+ T cells sorted from blood, obtained in a trial of the OX40 agonist ivuxolimab. This receptor was obtained from an adult with an advanced solid tumor such as melanoma, head and neck, liver or kidney cancer. As DNA, the CDR3 is TGCGCCAGCAGCTTGGGGCAGCATAATGAAAAACTGTTTTTT. Its protein is CASSLGQHNEKLFF.